These 7 T cell receptor beta chains originate from one sample sequenced in a study of T cells after yellow fever vaccination. TCRdb ran MiXCR on the 5' RACE reads and lists one entry per CDR3 protein. This table has approximately 330,000 distinct CDR3 sequences, roughly 3.9% appearing once. Sequences were derived from PBMCs, sampled 5 days after the yellow fever booster vaccination. The source is a young man who received the YFV17D yellow fever vaccine.

This chain uses TRBV18 with TRBJ2-3, with D perhaps matching TRBD2 (6 bases). Between the trimmed V and J ends, which lost 3 bases and 5 bases, there was a span of 12 bases. Germline values: CDR1 KGHSH, CDR2 LQKENI. The CDR3 is 14 residues long. The CDR3 DNA sequence: TGTGCCAGCTCACCTGGGACTGGTGGAGATACGCAGTATTTT. Translated, it gives CASSPGTGGDTQYF.

At least ten counts were recorded for this clonotype. The genes are TRBV2 and TRBJ2-2, with D possibly being TRBD1 or TRBD2 (5 bases each). V lost 7 bases to trimming and J lost 4 bases, with 13 bases between them. CDR3 length equals 14 residues. Per the germline V gene, CDR1 is SNHLY and CDR2 is FYNNEI. CDR3: CASMRTGGTGELFF. In nucleotides, the CDR3 is TGTGCCAGCATGAGAACTGGGGGCACCGGGGAGCTGTTTTTT.

As DNA, the CDR3 is TGCAGTGCTAGCGACAGGGTTAGCACAGATACGCAGTATTTT. Encoded protein: CSASDRVSTDTQYF. The rearrangement uses TRBV20-1 and TRBJ2-3; TRBD1 aligns across 7 bases. This CDR3 region has 14 residues. Trimming cost V 3 bases and J 0 bases; bases outside gene matches: 3. CDR1 and CDR2 (germline): DFQATT, SNEGSKA (reference sequence).

The V gene is TRBV6-6, the J gene TRBJ1-1; the D is unclear. There are 13 residues in the CDR3. Germline-derived CDR1 and CDR2 are MNHNY and SVGAGI (reference sequence). Trimming took 10 bases from V and 1 from J, leaving 13 bases between them. This CDR3 reads CATWRAGNTEAFF. In DNA form, the CDR3 reads TGTGCCACCTGGCGTGCAGGGAACACTGAAGCTTTCTTT.

There are many counts of this clonotype. The genes are TRBV15 and TRBJ2-3; D call uncertain. Germline V CDR1 and CDR2: LNHNV, YYDKDF (reference sequence). Between the trimmed V and J ends, which lost 7 bases and 4 bases, there was a span of 15 bases. The CDR3 spans 14 residues. CDR3 nucleotides: TGTGCCACCAACACCCAGCCGGGCCCAGATACGCAGTATTTT. It codes for CATNTQPGPDTQYF.

This sequence joins TRBV5-1 and TRBJ2-7; no reliable D call. With 4 bases removed from V and 3 bases from J, the gap between germline ends came to 11 bases. Germline CDR1 and CDR2: SGHRS and YFSETQ. The CDR3 runs 13 residues. The CDR3 sequence: CASSLDGLYEQYV. The CDR3, as DNA: TGCGCCAGCAGCCTGGACGGGCTCTACGAGCAGTACGTC.

This clonotype turned up a few times. The chain is built from TRBV6-6 and TRBJ2-7; D may be TRBD1 (6 bases). Trimming left V 2 bases short and J 1 base short, with 6 bases between. There are 13 residues in the CDR3. Germline V gene lookup returns CDR1 MNHNY and CDR2 SVGAGI (reference sequence). This chain's CDR3 is CASSYTGSYEQYV. In DNA, the CDR3 is TGTGCCAGCAGTTACACAGGGTCCTACGAGCAGTACGTC.